A single sample gave rise to the 20 T cell receptor beta chains below, sequenced in a study of tumor-infiltrating lymphocytes in primary liver carcinoma. Starting from around 510 ng of total RNA, TCR beta cDNA was produced with a primer in the constant region. Slightly modified ARM-PCR served as the procedure for the TCR beta libraries. These libraries came from three rounds of nested multiplex PCR. With TRBV1-TRBV30 forward primers and a C-beta reverse primer, the first two PCR rounds were run for roughly 9 cycles each. TCRdb reanalysed the multiplex PCR reads using MiXCR and keeps one entry per CDR3 protein. The sample consists of fewer than 350,000 distinct CDR3 sequences, less than 65% of them appearing once. In addition to blood RNA drawn from unsorted whole blood, germline DNA was extracted. The specimen was peripheral blood. The source of these receptors is a man aged 40-49 years with primary liver carcinoma and hepatitis B virus infection.

This clonotype was observed once. With a much larger clone just one base away, this may be a read error. The rearrangement uses TRBV6-1 and TRBJ1-5; the D is unclear. Germline assignment: CDR1 MNHNS and CDR2 SASEGT. There are 14 residues in the CDR3. CDR3 nucleotides: TGTGCCAGCAGTGAGAGTAATAGCAAACAGCCCCAGCATTTT. Its protein product is CASSESNSKQPQHF.

Concerning this clonotype itself: A much larger clone is a single base away; this may be a read error. V is TRBV11-1 and J is TRBJ2-1; 9 nucleotides agree with TRBD2. Germline CDR1 SGHAT, CDR2 FQDESV (reference sequence). The CDR3 runs to 13 residues. This chain's CDR3 is CDSSAGGPNEQFF. CDR3 in DNA: TGTGACAGCAGCGCGGGAGGGCCGAATGAGCAGTTCTTC.

Remarks on this clonotype: Germline is not matched at one junction end, which may reflect a read error. The chain links TRBV12-3 or TRBV12-4 to TRBJ1-3; tentatively, D is TRBD1 (5 bases). The CDR3 contains 16 residues. The CDR3 DNA sequence: TGTGCCAGCGGTTTAACCCACGGGGCTCGAGGAAACACCATATATTTT. This gives the protein CASGLTHGARGNTIYF.

As for this clonotype: This may stem from a read error, because a much larger clone lies one nucleotide away. This chain joins TRBV6-5 and TRBJ1-5; D is unresolved. Trimming shortened V by 6 bases and J by 5 bases, and 11 bases separated the two germline ends. The CDR3 runs 13 residues. Germline V gene sequence: CDR1 MNHEY, CDR2 SVGAGI. The CDR3 loop is CASSRGRHQPQHF. The CDR3 DNA sequence: TGTGCCAGCAGCCGCGGACGGCATCAGCCCCAGCATTTT.

This clonotype was seen repeatedly, ten times or more. The rearrangement links TRBV12-3 or TRBV12-4 to TRBJ1-2; the match to TRBD1 covers 7 bases. There are 15 residues in the CDR3. The J segment lost 2 bases and the V segment lost 5 bases, leaving 8 bases of the junction unmatched. DNA of the CDR3: TGTGCCAGCAGTCGAAGACAGGGCGGCAACTATGGCTACACCTTC. It specifies CASSRRQGGNYGYTF.

This clonotype was counted ten times or more. DNA for the CDR3: TGTGCCAGCAGCTGGGAATTACTGAACACTGAAGCTTTCTTT. It codes for CASSWELLNTEAFF. V usage is TRBV5-4 and J usage is TRBJ1-1; D gene uncertain. The CDR3 has 14 residues. The germline CDR1 and CDR2 sequences are SGHNT and YYREEE (reference sequence). Between the trimmed V and J ends, which lost 3 bases and 0 bases, there was a span of 9 bases.

This clonotype was detected a few times. A clone one base away is much larger, so this may be a read error. The J gene is TRBJ2-6, the V gene TRBV6-6; perhaps TRBD1 as D (6 bases). The germline V gene encodes CDR1 MNHNY and CDR2 SVGAGI (reference sequence). The CDR3 spans 15 residues. CDR3 sequence (DNA): TGTGGCAGCAGTGTACAGGGCTCTGGGGCCAACGTCCTGACTTTC. It encodes CGSSVQGSGANVLTF.

With respect to this clonotype: A much larger clone sits a single nucleotide away, making a read error possible. The gene calls are TRBV12-3 or TRBV12-4 and TRBJ2-2, with D unclear. The CDR3 contains 14 residues. The V gene lost 8 bases and the J gene lost 6 bases, with 16 bases spanning the gap. CDR3 in amino acids: CASAVHLESGELFF. The CDR3 DNA reads as TGTGCCAGCGCCGTACACCTGGAGTCCGGGGAGCTGTTTTTT.

Remarks on this clonotype: This clone may be a read error of a much larger clone one base away. This CDR3 fails to terminate in the conserved phenylalanine or tryptophan, so it likely reflects a read error. This sequence joins TRBV11-1 and TRBJ2-7, with TRBD2 matching 10 bases. This CDR3 has 15 residues. CDR1 and CDR2 from the germline V gene are SGHAT and FQDESV (reference sequence). The V gene end was trimmed by 6 bases and the J gene end by 0 bases; junction bases not matched to a gene: 5. The CDR3 reads CASSLPSGSSYEQYL. The CDR3 nucleotides are TGTGCCAGCAGTTTGCCTAGCGGGAGCTCCTACGAGCAGTACCTC.

This clonotype showed up just a few times. The CDR3: CASSHDTDTQYF. CDR3 nucleotides: TGTGCCAGCAGTCATGACACAGATACGCAGTATTTT. The chain recombines TRBV6-6 with TRBJ2-3, with unresolved D. The CDR3 length is 12 residues. CDR1 is MNHNY and CDR2 is SVGAGI in the germline V gene (reference sequence). Trimming took off 5 bases at V and 2 bases at J, with 5 bases between the two ends.

Remarks on this clonotype: With a much larger clone just one base away, this may be a read error. The rearrangement uses TRBV6-5 and TRBJ1-3; D is perhaps TRBD1 (6 bases). Germline CDR1 and CDR2: MNHEY and SVGAGI. The CDR3 totals 14 residues. The CDR3 coding sequence is TGTGCCAGCAGTCCCCAGGGGATTGGAAGCACCATATATTTT. This codes for CASSPQGIGSTIYF.

This clonotype was seen at least ten times. The chain carries TRBV6-2 or TRBV6-3 and TRBJ2-5; the match to TRBD2 covers 9 bases. CDR3 length: 15 residues. V dropped 2 bases and J dropped 6; count of bases not matched to a gene: 7. Germline values: CDR1 MNHEY, CDR2 SVGEGT. The CDR3 spells CASSYLSGSEKTQYF. The CDR3 nucleotides read TGTGCCAGCAGTTACCTTAGCGGGAGTGAGAAGACCCAGTACTTC.

The chain is built from TRBV5-5 and TRBJ2-5; no clear D gene. The CDR3 runs to 15 residues. Germline V gives CDR1 SGHKS, CDR2 YYEKEE (reference sequence). V lost 5 bases and J 2 bases, leaving 16 bases between the germline ends. The DNA of the CDR3 is TGTGCCAGCAGTCCATGGGGTCTGACTCAAGAGACCCAGTACTTC. This sequence encodes CASSPWGLTQETQYF.

On this clonotype: The CDR3 ends on some other residue instead of the conserved phenylalanine or tryptophan, so this is likely a read error. The rearrangement joins TRBV6-6 to TRBJ1-4; D is unclear. This CDR3 comprises 14 residues. The germline V and J ends were trimmed by 3 bases and 6 bases, with 11 bases remaining between them. Germline CDR1 and CDR2: MNHNY and SVGAGI (reference sequence). DNA of the CDR3: TGTGCCAGCAGTTATTCGGGGTTGGATGAAAAACTGTTTCTT. Protein: CASSYSGLDEKLFL.

This rearrangement joins TRBV5-1 to TRBJ2-5, with TRBD1 matching over 8 bases. The V gene's germline CDR1 is SGHRS and CDR2 YFSETQ. Trimming removed 0 bases from V and 5 bases from J; junction bases left unmatched: 6. The CDR3 has 15 residues. The CDR3 bases are TGCGCCAGCAGCTTGGCCAGGGGGCTATCGGAGACCCAGTACTTC. This gives the protein CASSLARGLSETQYF.

This clonotype occurred many times. The chain uses TRBV6-5 and TRBJ2-5; 7 bases are shared with TRBD1. V lost 5 bases, J lost 5 bases, and 8 bases stayed unmatched. Germline V gene sequence: CDR1 MNHEY, CDR2 SVGAGI. The CDR3 is 14 amino acids. This CDR3 is CASSVTWDSETQYF. Here the CDR3 DNA reads TGTGCCAGCAGTGTGACTTGGGACAGCGAGACCCAGTACTTC.

With respect to this clonotype: The junction departs from the called germline gene at one end, perhaps through a read error. CDR3 sequence reads: CVSGSWVGSYNEQFF. In DNA form, the CDR3 reads TGTGTCAGCGGCTCCTGGGTCGGGAGCTACAATGAGCAGTTCTTC. The J gene is TRBJ2-1, the V gene TRBV11-2, with D possibly TRBD2 on 6 matching bases. Germline CDR1 and CDR2: SGHAT and FQNNGV. The CDR3 contains 15 residues.

V usage is TRBV28 and J usage is TRBJ2-7; possible D gene TRBD1, 6 bases. The V and J ends lost 2 bases and 4 bases respectively, with 21 bases between them. Germline assignment: CDR1 MDHEN and CDR2 SYDVKM. The CDR3 totals 17 residues. In nucleotides, the CDR3 is TGTGCCAGCAGTTTAGGGGCACACGCAGGGGATGGTTACGAGCAGTACTTC. As protein: CASSLGAHAGDGYEQYF.

The V call is TRBV5-6, the J call TRBJ2-2; D is perhaps TRBD2 (6 bases). Trimming took 4 bases from V and 1 from J, leaving 8 bases between them. The CDR3 totals 14 residues. From germline, CDR1 is SGHDT and CDR2 YYEEEE. The CDR3 nucleotides are TGTGCCAGCAGCCATAGCGGGAACACCGGGGAGCTGTTTTTT. It codes for CASSHSGNTGELFF.

Worth noting for this clonotype: A much larger clone is a single base away; this may be a read error. This rearrangement joins TRBV12-3 or TRBV12-4 to TRBJ1-6; D is undetermined. The CDR3 extends over 14 amino acids. The germline V and J ends were trimmed by 2 bases and 6 bases, with 8 bases remaining between them. The CDR3 sequence is CASSLTRGNSPLHF. CDR3 coding DNA: TGTGCCAGCAGTTTAACGAGAGGTAATTCACCCCTCCACTTT.